The next 15 T cell receptor beta chains were all read from a single sample in a study of CD8 T cells in ankylosing spondylitis. MiXCR was run by TCRdb on the 5' RACE reads, yielding one entry per CDR3 protein. The sample yields 400,000 or so distinct CDR3 sequences, 25% to 30% seen once. The antigens these receptors bind are not known. General study points: Roughly eight highly homologous variants made up a TCR beta motif, and this motif appeared characteristic of ankylosing spondylitis blood.

The sample was blood, either unsorted or a sorted T cell fraction (not recorded which). The receptors were gathered from a male donor with ankylosing spondylitis.

In its sample, this clonotype was seen a few times. V usage is TRBV20-1 and J usage is TRBJ1-2, with 12 bases fitting TRBD1. Germline CDR1 is DFQATT and CDR2 is SNEGSKA (reference sequence). Trimming took 3 bases from V and 5 from J; bases not matched to a gene: 7. The length of the CDR3 is 15 residues. CDR3 in DNA: TGCAGTGCTAGGGTACGGGACAGGGGGCTTTATGGCTACACCTTC. Protein: CSARVRDRGLYGYTF.

The DNA for the CDR3 is TGTGCCAGCAGCTTAACAGCGGGCCCCTACAATGAGCAGTTCTTC. Translated, it gives CASSLTAGPYNEQFF. The V call is TRBV7-9, the J call TRBJ2-1; tentative D call: TRBD2 (6 bases). The CDR3 runs 15 residues. CDR1 SEHNR and CDR2 FQNEAQ come from the germline V gene (reference sequence). Trimming left V 2 bases short and J 2 bases short, with 10 bases between.

This clonotype was recorded a few times. This chain joins TRBV24-1 and TRBJ2-1, with TRBD1 matching over 7 bases. Germline V gene data show CDR1 as KGHDR and CDR2 as SFDVKD. The CDR3 is 17 residues long. V was clipped by 4 bases and J by 0 bases; unmatched bases: 8. CDR3 residues: CATSDRQGFYSYNEQFF. CDR3 nucleotides: TGTGCCACCAGTGACCGACAGGGTTTCTACTCCTACAATGAGCAGTTCTTC.

This clonotype was counted between two and nine times. V usage is TRBV24-1 and J usage is TRBJ2-3, with 11 nucleotides matching TRBD1. J lost 7 bases, V lost 6 bases, and 11 bases had no gene match. Germline CDR1 and CDR2: KGHDR and SFDVKD. This CDR3 region has 16 residues. CDR3 sequence (DNA): TGTGCCACCAGTCCGTCGGGACAGGGGGATGTCAATACGCAGTATTTT. Amino acids: CATSPSGQGDVNTQYF.

This chain links TRBV5-1 with TRBJ1-1, with D perhaps matching TRBD1 (6 bases). CDR1 and CDR2 from the germline V gene are SGHRS and YFSETQ. The CDR3 spans 16 residues. The V end lost 6 bases, the J end lost 1 base, and 19 bases lay between the germline ends. The CDR3 sequence: CASIYGTHDGNTEAFF. The CDR3 nucleotides read TGCGCCAGCATATATGGGACACACGATGGGAACACTGAAGCTTTCTTT.

The chain carries TRBV5-5 and TRBJ2-7, with D perhaps given as TRBD1 or TRBD2 (5 bases each). This CDR3 comprises 15 residues. CDR1 and CDR2 (germline): SGHKS, YYEKEE (reference sequence). Trimming removed 2 bases from V and 3 bases from J, with 15 bases in between. CDR3 DNA sequence: TGTGCCAGCAGCTTAGAATGGGACCAGGACTACGAGCAGTACTTC. Translated: CASSLEWDQDYEQYF.

With regard to this clonotype: A much larger clonotype is one base distant, so this may be a read error. Here the CDR3 DNA reads TGTGCCAGCAGCTTAGCGAACGCGAATCAGCCCCAGGATTTT. It encodes CASSLANANQPQDF. J is TRBJ1-5 and V is TRBV7-2; D call uncertain. The CDR3 is 14 amino acids. Germline V gene sequence: CDR1 SGHTA, CDR2 FQGNSA. The variable domain in full, completed from reference TRBV7-2 and TRBJ1-5, reads GAGVSQSPSNKVTEKGKDVELRCDPISGHTALYWYRQSLGQGLEFLIYFQGNSAPDKSGLPSDRFSAERTGGSVSTLTIQRTQQEDSAVYLCASSLANANQPQDFGDGTRLSIL.

This clonotype appeared a few times. The chain couples TRBV27 to TRBJ2-3, with 8 bases matching TRBD1. CDR3 length: 15 residues. The trim removed 4 bases at V and 5 bases at J, leaving 8 bases unmatched. The germline V gene has CDR1 MNHEY and CDR2 SMNVEV (reference sequence). CDR3 nucleotides: TGTGCCAGCAGTTCCGGACAGGGTCGAGGAGATACGCAGTATTTT. It is translated as CASSSGQGRGDTQYF.

This chain uses TRBV5-5 with TRBJ1-1; TRBD1 might be the D (5 bases). V lost 4 bases and J 6 bases, leaving 13 bases between the germline ends. Germline-derived CDR1 and CDR2 are SGHKS and YYEKEE (reference sequence). This CDR3 has 13 amino acids. The CDR3 reads CASSPYGAAEAFF. DNA of the CDR3: TGTGCCAGCAGCCCCTACGGGGCAGCTGAAGCTTTCTTT.

The V gene is TRBV29-1, the J gene TRBJ2-1, with TRBD2 matching 12 bases. Trimming removed 8 bases from V and 3 bases from J; junction bases left unmatched: 5. Germline values: CDR1 SQVTM, CDR2 ANQGSEA. The CDR3 is made up of 14 amino acids. The CDR3 spells CSTRLAGVYNEQFF. CDR3 nucleotides: TGCAGCACCCGACTAGCGGGAGTCTACAATGAGCAGTTCTTC.

This clonotype occurred a few times. This chain connects TRBV5-1 to TRBJ1-3; 7 nucleotides agree with TRBD1. The CDR3 spans 15 residues. V lost 4 bases to trimming and J lost 0 bases; unmatched junction nucleotides: 4. The germline CDR1 and CDR2 sequences are SGHRS and YFSETQ. The CDR3 loop reads CASSEGQFSGNTIYF. CDR3 coding DNA: TGCGCCAGCAGCGAGGGACAGTTCTCTGGAAACACCATATATTTT.

The chain has TRBV5-1 and TRBJ2-1; D is uncertain. The CDR3 is 12 amino acids. Germline loops: CDR1 SGHRS, CDR2 YFSETQ. Trimming removed 6 bases at V and 4 bases at J, with 8 bases between. The CDR3, as DNA: TGCGCCAGCACCAGGACGTACAATGAGCAGTTCTTC. Protein product: CASTRTYNEQFF.

The chain combines TRBV12-3 or TRBV12-4 with TRBJ2-7; TRBD2 aligns across 8 bases. V trimming: 4 bases; J trimming: 4 bases; junction bases outside the gene matches: 9. This CDR3 is 15 amino acids long. In DNA, the CDR3 is TGTGCCAGCAGTTACTCCCCAGCGGGAGTTTACGAGCAGTACTTC. Residues: CASSYSPAGVYEQYF.

This clonotype was counted many times. The CDR3 loop reads CASSLAVNQETQYF. The CDR3 nucleotides read TGTGCCAGCAGCTTAGCTGTAAATCAAGAGACCCAGTACTTC. The chain joins TRBV7-9 to TRBJ2-5; no clear D. This CDR3 region has 14 residues. The germline gives CDR1 SEHNR, CDR2 FQNEAQ (reference sequence). V lost 0 bases, J lost 2 bases, and 7 bases lay in between.

This clonotype was observed a handful of times. CDR3 in amino acids: CASSGQGADTEAFF. The CDR3 region has the DNA TGCGCCAGCAGCGGACAGGGGGCGGACACTGAAGCTTTCTTT. V usage is TRBV5-1 and J usage is TRBJ1-1; 11 bases are shared with TRBD1. Germline assignment: CDR1 SGHRS and CDR2 YFSETQ. This CDR3 spans 14 amino acids. Losses at the gene ends were 4 bases for V and 3 bases for J; bases not matched to a gene: 2.